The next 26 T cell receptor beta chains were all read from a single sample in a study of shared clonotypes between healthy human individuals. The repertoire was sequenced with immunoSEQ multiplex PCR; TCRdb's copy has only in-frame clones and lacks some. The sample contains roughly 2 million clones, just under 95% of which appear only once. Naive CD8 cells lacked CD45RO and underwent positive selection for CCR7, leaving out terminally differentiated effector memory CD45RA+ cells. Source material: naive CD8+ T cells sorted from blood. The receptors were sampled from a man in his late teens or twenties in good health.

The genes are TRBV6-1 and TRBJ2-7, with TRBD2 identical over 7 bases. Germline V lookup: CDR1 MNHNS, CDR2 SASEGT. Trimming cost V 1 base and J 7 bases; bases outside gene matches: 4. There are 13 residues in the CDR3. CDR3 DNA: TGTGCCAGCAGTGAAGGGGCGGGAGTTGAGCAGTACTTC. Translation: CASSEGAGVEQYF.

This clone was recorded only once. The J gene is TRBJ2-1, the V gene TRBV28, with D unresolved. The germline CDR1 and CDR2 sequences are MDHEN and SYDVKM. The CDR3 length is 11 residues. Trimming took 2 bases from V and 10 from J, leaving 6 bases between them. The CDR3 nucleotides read TGTGCCAGCAGTTTAAGTGGGGAGCAGTTCTTC. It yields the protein CASSLSGEQFF.

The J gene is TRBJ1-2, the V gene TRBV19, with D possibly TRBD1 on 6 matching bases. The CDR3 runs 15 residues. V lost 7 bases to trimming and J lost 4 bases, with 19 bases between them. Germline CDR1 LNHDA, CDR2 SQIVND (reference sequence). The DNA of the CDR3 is TGTGCCAGTAATTCGTTGGCAGGGGCGCTCTATGGCTACACCTTC. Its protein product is CASNSLAGALYGYTF.

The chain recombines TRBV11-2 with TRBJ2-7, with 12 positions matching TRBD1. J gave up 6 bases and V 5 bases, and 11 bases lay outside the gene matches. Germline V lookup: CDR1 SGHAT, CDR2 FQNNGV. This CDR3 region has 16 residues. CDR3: CASSLLTGTGGFEQYF. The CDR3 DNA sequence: TGTGCCAGCAGCCTACTTACCGGGACAGGGGGCTTCGAGCAGTACTTC.

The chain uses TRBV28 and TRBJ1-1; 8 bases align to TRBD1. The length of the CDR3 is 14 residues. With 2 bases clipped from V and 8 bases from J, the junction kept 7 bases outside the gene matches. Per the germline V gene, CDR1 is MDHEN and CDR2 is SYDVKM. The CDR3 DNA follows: TGTGCCAGCAGTTTAGCTCAGGGGGCCCTCGAAGCTTTCTTT. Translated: CASSLAQGALEAFF.

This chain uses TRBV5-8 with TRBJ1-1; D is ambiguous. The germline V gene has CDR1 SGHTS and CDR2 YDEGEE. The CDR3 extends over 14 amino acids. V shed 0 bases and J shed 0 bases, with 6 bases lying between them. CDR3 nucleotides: TGTGCCAGCAGCTTGGGGTACATGAACACTGAAGCTTTCTTT. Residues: CASSLGYMNTEAFF.

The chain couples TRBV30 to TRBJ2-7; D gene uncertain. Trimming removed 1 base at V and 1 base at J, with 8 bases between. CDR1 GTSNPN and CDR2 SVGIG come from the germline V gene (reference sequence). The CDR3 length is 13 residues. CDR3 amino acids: CAWSDPNSYEQYF. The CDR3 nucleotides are TGTGCCTGGAGTGACCCAAATTCCTACGAGCAGTACTTC.

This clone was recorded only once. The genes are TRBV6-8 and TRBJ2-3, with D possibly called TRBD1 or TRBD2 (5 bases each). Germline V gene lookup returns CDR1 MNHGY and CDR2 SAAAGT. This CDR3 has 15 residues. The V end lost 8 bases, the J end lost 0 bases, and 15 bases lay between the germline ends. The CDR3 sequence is CASYPSGPSTDTQYF. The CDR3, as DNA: TGTGCCAGCTACCCCTCGGGACCCAGCACAGATACGCAGTATTTT.

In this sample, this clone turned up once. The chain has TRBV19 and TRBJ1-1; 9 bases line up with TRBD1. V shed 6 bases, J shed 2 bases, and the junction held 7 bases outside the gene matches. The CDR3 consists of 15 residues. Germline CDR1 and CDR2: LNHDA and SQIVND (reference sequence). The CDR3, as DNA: TGTGCCAGTAGCCTCTCAACAGGGGGCAACACTGAAGCTTTCTTT. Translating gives CASSLSTGGNTEAFF.

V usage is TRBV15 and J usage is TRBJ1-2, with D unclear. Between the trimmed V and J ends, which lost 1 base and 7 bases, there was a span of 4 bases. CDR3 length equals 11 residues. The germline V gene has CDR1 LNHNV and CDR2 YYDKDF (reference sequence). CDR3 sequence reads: CATSRGLGYTF. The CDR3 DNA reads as TGTGCCACCAGCAGAGGTCTTGGCTACACCTTC.

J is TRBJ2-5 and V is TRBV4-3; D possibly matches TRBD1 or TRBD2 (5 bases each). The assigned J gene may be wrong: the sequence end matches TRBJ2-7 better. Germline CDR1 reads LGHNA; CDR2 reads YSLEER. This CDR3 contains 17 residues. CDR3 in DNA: TGCGCCAGCAGCCAAGCCTTTTCAGGGAGTACCGGCGGCGAGCAGTACTTC. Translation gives CASSQAFSGSTGGEQYF.

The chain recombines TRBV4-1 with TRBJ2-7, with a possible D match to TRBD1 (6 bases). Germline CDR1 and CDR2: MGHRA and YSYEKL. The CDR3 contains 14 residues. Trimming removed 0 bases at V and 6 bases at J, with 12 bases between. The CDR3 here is CASSQEGIGGEQYF. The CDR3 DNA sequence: TGCGCCAGCAGCCAAGAAGGAATAGGGGGCGAGCAGTACTTC.

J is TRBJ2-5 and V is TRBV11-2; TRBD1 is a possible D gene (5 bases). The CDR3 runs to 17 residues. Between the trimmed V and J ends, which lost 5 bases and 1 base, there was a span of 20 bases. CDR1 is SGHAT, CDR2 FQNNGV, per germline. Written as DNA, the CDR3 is TGTGCCAGCAGCCCTCCAGGTGCAGGGCCGTTCCAAGAGACCCAGTACTTC. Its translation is CASSPPGAGPFQETQYF.

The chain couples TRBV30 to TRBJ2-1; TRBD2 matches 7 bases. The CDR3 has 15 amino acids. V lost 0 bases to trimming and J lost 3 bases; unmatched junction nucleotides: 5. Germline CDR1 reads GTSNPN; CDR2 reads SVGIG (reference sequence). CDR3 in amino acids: CAWSVSSGDYNEQFF. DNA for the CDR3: TGTGCCTGGAGTGTGTCTAGCGGAGACTACAATGAGCAGTTCTTC.

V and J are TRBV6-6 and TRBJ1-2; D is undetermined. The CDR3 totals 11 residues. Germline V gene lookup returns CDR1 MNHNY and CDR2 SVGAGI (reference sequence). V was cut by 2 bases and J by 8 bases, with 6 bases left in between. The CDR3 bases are TGTGCCAGCAGTTACAACGCCGGCTACACCTTC. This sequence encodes CASSYNAGYTF.

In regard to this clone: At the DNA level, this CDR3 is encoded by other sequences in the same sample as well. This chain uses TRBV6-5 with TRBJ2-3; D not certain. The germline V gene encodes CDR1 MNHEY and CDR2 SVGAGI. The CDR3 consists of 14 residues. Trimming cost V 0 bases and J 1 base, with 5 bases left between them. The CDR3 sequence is CASSYSWGTDTQYF. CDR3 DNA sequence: TGTGCCAGCAGTTACTCGTGGGGCACAGATACGCAGTATTTT.

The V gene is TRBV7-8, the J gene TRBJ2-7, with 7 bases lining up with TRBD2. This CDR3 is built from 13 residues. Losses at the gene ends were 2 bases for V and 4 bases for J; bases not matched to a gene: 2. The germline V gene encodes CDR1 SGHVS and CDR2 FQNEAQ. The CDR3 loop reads CASSLREAYEQYF. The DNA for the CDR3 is TGTGCCAGCAGCTTACGGGAGGCGTACGAGCAGTACTTC.

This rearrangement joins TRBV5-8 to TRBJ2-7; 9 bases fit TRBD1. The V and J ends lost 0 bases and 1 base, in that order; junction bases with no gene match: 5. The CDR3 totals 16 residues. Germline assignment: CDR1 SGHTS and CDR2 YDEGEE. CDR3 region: CASSLEFGTGSYEQYF. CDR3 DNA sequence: TGTGCCAGCAGCTTGGAGTTTGGGACAGGGTCCTACGAGCAGTACTTC.

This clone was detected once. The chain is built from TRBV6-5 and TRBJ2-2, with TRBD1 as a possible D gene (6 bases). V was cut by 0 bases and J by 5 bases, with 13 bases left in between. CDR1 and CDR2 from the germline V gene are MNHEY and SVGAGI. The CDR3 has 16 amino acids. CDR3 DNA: TGTGCCAGCAGTTACTCGATCGGGACATTGACCGGGGAGCTGTTTTTT. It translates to CASSYSIGTLTGELFF.

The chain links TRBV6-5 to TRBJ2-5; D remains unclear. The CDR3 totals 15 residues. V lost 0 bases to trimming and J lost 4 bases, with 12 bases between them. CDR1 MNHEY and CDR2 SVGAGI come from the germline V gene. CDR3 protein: CASSYSTPDPETQYF. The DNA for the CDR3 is TGTGCCAGCAGTTACTCGACCCCAGACCCAGAGACCCAGTACTTC.

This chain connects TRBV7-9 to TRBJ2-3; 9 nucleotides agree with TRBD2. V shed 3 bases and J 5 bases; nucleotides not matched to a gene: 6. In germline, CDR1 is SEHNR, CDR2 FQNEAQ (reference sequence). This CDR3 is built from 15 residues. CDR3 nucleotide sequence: TGTGCCAGCAGCTTTGGCGGGGGGGCGATAGATACGCAGTATTTT. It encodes CASSFGGGAIDTQYF.

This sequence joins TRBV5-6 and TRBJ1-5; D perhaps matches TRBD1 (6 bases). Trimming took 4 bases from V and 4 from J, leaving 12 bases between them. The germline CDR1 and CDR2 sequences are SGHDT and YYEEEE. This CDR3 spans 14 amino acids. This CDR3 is CASSPGAGNQPQHF. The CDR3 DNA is TGTGCCAGCAGCCCGGGGGCAGGGAATCAGCCCCAGCATTTT.

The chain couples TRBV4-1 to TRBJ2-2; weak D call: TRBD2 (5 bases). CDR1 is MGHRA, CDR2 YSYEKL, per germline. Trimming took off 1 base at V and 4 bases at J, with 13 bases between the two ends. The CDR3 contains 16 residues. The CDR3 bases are TGCGCCAGCAGCCAAGGTGCCATGGACTTCACCGGGGAGCTGTTTTTT. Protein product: CASSQGAMDFTGELFF.

CDR3 in amino acids: CASSSGLAGVPYEQYF. DNA of the CDR3: TGTGCCAGCAGCTCGGGACTAGCGGGAGTGCCCTACGAGCAGTACTTC. The chain combines TRBV28 with TRBJ2-7; 14 nucleotides line up with TRBD2. This CDR3 has 16 amino acids. The V and J ends lost 6 bases and 2 bases, in that order; junction bases with no gene match: 6. CDR1 and CDR2 from the germline V gene are MDHEN and SYDVKM.

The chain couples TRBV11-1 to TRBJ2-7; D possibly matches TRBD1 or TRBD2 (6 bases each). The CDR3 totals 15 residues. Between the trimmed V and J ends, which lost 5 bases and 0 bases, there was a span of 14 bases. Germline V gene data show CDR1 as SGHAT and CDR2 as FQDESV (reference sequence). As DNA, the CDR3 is TGTGCCAGCAGCCCAGTGGGGGGCGGCTCCTACGAGCAGTACTTC. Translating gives CASSPVGGGSYEQYF.

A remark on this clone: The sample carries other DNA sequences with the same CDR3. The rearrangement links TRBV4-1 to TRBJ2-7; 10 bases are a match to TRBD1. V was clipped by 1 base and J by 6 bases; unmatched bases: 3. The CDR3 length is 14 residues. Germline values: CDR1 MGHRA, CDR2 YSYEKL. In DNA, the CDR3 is TGCGCCAGCAGCCAAGGACAGGGGGCGGGCGAGCAGTACTTC. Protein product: CASSQGQGAGEQYF.